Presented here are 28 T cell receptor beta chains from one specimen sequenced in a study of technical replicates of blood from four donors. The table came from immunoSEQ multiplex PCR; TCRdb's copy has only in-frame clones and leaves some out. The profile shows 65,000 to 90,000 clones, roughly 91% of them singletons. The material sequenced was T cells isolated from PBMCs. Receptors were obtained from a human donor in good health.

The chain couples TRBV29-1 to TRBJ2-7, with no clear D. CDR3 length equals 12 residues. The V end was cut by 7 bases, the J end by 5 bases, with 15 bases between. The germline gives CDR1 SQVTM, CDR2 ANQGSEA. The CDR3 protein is CSASTNQDEQYF. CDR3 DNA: TGCAGCGCCTCAACCAACCAGGACGAGCAGTACTTC.

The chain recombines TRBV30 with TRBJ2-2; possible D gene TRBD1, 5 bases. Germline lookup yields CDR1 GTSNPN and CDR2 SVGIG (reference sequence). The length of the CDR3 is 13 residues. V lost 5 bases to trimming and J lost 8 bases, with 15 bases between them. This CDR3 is CAWGREVTGELFF. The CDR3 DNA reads TGTGCCTGGGGCAGGGAAGTGACGGGGGAGCTGTTTTTT. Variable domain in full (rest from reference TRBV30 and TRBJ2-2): SQTIHQWPATLVQPVGSPLSLECTVEGTSNPNLYWYRQAAGRGLQLLFYSVGIGQISSEVPQNLSASRPQDRQFILSSKKLLLSDSGFYLCAWGREVTGELFFGEGSRLTVL.

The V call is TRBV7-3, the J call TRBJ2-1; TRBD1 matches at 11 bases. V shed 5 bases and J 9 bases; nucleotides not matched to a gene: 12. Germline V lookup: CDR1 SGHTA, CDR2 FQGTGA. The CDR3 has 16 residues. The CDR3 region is CASSTSGTGGRSEQFF. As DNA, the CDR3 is TGTGCCAGCAGCACTTCCGGGACAGGGGGTCGCAGTGAGCAGTTCTTC. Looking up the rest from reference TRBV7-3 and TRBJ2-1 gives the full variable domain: GAGVSQTPSNKVTEKGKYVELRCDPISGHTALYWYRQSLGQGPEFLIYFQGTGAADDSGLPNDRFFAVRPEGSVSTLKIQRTERGDSAVYLCASSTSGTGGRSEQFFGPGTRLTVL.

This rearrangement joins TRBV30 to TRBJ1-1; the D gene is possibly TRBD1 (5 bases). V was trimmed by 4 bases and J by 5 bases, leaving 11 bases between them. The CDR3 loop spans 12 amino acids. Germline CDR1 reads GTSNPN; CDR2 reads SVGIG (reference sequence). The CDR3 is CAWTAGWTEAFF. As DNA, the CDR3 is TGTGCCTGGACGGCAGGGTGGACTGAAGCTTTCTTT.

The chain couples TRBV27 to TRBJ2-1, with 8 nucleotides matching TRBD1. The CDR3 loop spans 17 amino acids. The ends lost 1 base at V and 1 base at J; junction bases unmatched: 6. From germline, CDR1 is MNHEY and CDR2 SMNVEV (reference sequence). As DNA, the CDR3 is TGTGCCAGCAGTTTATTAGCCGGGACAGGATCCTACAATGAGCAGTTCTTC. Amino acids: CASSLLAGTGSYNEQFF.

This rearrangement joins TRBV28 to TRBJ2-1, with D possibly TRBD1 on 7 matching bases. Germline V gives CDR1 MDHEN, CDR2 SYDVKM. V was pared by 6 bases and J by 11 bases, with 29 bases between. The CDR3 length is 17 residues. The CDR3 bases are TGTGCCAGCAGCCCCCCTGGGGGGAGGCCTCAACAGGGGCAGCAGTTCTTC. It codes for CASSPPGGRPQQGQQFF.

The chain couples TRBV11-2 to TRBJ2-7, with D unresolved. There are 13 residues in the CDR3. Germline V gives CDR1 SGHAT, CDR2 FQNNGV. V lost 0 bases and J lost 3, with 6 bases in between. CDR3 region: CASSLELNYEQYF. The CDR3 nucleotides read TGTGCCAGCAGCTTAGAACTAAACTACGAGCAGTACTTC.

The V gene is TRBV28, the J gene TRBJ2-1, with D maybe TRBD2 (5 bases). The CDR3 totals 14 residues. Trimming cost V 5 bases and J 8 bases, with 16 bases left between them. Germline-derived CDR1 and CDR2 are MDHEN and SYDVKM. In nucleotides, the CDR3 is TGTGCCAGCAGTCGCCAAAATTCCGGGGATGAGCAGTTCTTC. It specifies CASSRQNSGDEQFF.

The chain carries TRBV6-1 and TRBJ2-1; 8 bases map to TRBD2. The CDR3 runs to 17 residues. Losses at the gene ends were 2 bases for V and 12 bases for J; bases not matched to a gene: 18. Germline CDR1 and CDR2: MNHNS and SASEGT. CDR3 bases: TGTGCCAGCAGTGAAAGCGGGGGCGGGACTAGGGTCGAGGTGCAGTTCTTC. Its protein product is CASSESGGGTRVEVQFF.

CDR3 coding DNA: TGTGCCAGCAGCTTCTCCTCAGGGATGTCAGTACGGGGCTACACCTTC. Amino acid sequence: CASSFSSGMSVRGYTF. V usage is TRBV5-6 and J usage is TRBJ1-2, with D perhaps matching TRBD1 (5 bases). Germline CDR1 reads SGHDT; CDR2 reads YYEEEE. V gave up 2 bases and J gave up 8 bases, with 22 bases separating them. This CDR3 is built from 16 residues.

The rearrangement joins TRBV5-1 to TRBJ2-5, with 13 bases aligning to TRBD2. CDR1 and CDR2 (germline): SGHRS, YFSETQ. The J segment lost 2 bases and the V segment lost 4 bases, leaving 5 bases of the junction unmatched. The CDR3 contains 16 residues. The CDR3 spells CASSPWTSGGQETQYF. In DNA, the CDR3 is TGCGCCAGCAGCCCGTGGACTAGCGGGGGACAAGAGACCCAGTACTTC. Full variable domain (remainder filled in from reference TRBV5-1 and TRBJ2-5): KAGVTQTPRYLIKTRGQQVTLSCSPISGHRSVSWYQQTPGQGLQFLFEYFSETQRNKGNFPGRFSGRQFSNSRSEMNVSTLELGDSALYLCASSPWTSGGQETQYFGPGTRLLVL.

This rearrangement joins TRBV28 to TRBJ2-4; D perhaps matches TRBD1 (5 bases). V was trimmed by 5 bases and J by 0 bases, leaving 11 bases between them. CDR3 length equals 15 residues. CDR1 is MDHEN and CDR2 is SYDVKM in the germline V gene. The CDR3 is CASSTPTVAKNIQYF. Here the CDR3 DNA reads TGTGCCAGCAGTACCCCGACAGTAGCCAAAAACATTCAGTACTTC.

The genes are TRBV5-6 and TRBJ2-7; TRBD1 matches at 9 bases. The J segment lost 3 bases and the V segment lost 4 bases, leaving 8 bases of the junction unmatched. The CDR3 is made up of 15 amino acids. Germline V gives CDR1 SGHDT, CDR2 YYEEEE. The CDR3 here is CASSPGQGFNYEQYF. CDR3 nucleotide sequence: TGTGCCAGCAGCCCGGGACAGGGTTTTAACTACGAGCAGTACTTC.

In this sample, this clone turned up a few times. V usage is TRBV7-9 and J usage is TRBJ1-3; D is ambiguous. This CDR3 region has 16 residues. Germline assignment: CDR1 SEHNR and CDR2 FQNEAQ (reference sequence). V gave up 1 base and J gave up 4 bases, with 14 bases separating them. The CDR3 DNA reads TGTGCCAGCAGCTTAGGAGCAGGCATGTACGGAAACACCATATATTTT. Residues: CASSLGAGMYGNTIYF. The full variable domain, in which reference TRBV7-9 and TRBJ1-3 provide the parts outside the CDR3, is DTGVSQNPRHKITKRGQNVTFRCDPISEHNRLYWYRQTLGQGPEFLTYFQNEAQLEKSRLLSDRFSAERPKGSFSTLEIQRTEQGDSAMYLCASSLGAGMYGNTIYFGEGSWLTVV.

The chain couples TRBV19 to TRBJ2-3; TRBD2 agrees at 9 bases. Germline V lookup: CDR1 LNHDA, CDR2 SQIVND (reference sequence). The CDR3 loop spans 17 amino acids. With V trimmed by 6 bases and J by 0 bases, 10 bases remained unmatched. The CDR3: CASSPMGLAGSTDTQYF. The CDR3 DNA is TGTGCCAGTAGCCCCATGGGGCTAGCGGGGAGCACAGATACGCAGTATTTT.

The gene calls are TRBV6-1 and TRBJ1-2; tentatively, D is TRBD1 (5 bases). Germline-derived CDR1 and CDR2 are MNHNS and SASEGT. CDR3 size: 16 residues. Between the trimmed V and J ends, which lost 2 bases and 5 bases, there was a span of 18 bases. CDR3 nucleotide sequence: TGTGCCAGCAGTGAAAAGGGGCAGGGCGAATTGTATGGCTACACCTTC. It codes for CASSEKGQGELYGYTF.

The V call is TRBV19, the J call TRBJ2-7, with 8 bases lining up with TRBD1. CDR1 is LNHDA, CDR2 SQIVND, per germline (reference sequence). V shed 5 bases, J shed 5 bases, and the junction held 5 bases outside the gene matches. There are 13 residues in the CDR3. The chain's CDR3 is CASSLNRGDEQYF. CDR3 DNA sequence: TGTGCCAGTAGTCTCAACAGGGGGGACGAGCAGTACTTC.

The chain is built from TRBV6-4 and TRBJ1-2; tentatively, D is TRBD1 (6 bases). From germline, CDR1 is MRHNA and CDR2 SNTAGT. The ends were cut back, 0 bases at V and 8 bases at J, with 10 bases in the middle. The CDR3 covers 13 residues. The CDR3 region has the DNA TGTGCCAGCAGTGACTCGAGCGGGGGCGGCTACACCTTC. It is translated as CASSDSSGGGYTF.

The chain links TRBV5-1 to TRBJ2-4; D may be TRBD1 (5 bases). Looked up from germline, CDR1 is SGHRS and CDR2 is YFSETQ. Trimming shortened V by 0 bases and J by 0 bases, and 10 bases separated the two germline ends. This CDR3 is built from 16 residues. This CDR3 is CASSLGTILAKNIQYF. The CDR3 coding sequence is TGCGCCAGCAGCTTGGGGACAATCCTAGCCAAAAACATTCAGTACTTC.

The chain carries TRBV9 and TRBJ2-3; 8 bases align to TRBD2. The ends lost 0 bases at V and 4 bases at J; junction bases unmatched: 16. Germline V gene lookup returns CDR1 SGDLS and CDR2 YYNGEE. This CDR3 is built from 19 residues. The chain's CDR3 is CASSVEVPGGAGIADTQYF. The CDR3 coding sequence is TGTGCCAGCAGCGTAGAGGTGCCCGGGGGGGCGGGGATCGCAGATACGCAGTATTTT.

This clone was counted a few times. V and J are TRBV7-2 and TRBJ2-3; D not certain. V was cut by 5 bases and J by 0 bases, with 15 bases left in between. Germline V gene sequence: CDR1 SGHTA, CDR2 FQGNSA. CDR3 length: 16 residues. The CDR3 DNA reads TGTGCCAGCAGCCCCTCCCTCGCGACTAGCACAGATACGCAGTATTTT. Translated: CASSPSLATSTDTQYF.

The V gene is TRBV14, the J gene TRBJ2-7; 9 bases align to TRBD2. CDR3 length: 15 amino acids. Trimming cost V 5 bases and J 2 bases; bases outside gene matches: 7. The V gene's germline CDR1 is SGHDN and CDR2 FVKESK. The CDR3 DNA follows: TGTGCCAGCAGCTGGGGTAGCGGGGGCACCTACGAGCAGTACTTC. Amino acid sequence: CASSWGSGGTYEQYF. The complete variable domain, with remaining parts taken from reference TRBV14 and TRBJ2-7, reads EAGVTQFPSHSVIEKGQTVTLRCDPISGHDNLYWYRRVMGKEIKFLLHFVKESKQDESGMPNNRFLAERTGGTYSTLKVQPAELEDSGVYFCASSWGSGGTYEQYFGPGTRLTVT.

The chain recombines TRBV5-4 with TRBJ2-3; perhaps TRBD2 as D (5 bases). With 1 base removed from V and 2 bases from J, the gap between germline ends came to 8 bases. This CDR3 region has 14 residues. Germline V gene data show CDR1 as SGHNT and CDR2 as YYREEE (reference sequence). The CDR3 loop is CASSLPGITDTQYF. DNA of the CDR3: TGTGCCAGCAGCTTGCCCGGGATCACAGATACGCAGTATTTT.

CDR3 coding DNA: TGCGCCAGCAGCTTAGGGGAATCGAGCAATCAGCCCCAGCATTTT. This codes for CASSLGESSNQPQHF. The V call is TRBV5-1, the J call TRBJ1-5, with TRBD1 as a possible D gene (5 bases). Trimming left V 2 bases short and J 1 base short, with 10 bases between. CDR1 is SGHRS, CDR2 YFSETQ, per germline. This CDR3 has 15 residues.

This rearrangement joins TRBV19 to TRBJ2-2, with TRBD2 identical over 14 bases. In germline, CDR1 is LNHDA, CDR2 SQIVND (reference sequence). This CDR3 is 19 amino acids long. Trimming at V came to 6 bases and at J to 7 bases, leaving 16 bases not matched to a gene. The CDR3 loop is CASRPTSGRAEEGNGELFF. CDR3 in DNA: TGTGCCAGTAGGCCGACTAGCGGGAGGGCCGAGGAGGGGAACGGGGAGCTGTTTTTT. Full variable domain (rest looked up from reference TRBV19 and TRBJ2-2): DGGITQSPKYLFRKEGQNVTLSCEQNLNHDAMYWYRQDPGQGLRLIYYSQIVNDFQKGDIAEGYSVSREKKESFPLTVTSAQKNPTAFYLCASRPTSGRAEEGNGELFFGEGSRLTVL.

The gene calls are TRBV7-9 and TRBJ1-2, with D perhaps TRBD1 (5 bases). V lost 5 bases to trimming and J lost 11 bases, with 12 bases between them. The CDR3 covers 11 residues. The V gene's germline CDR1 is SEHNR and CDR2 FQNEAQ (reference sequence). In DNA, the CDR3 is TGTGCCAGCAGCCTCCAGGGTGGTTACACCTTC. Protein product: CASSLQGGYTF.

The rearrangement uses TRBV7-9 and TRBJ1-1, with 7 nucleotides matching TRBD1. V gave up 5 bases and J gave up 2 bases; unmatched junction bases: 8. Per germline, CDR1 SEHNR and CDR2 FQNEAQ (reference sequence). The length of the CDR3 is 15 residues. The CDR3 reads CASSPRQGGNTEAFF. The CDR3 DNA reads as TGTGCCAGCAGCCCACGACAGGGAGGAAACACTGAAGCTTTCTTT.

CDR3 sequence: CASSRDTPNSYEQYF. CDR3 nucleotide sequence: TGCGCCAGCAGCCGAGACACCCCTAACTCCTACGAGCAGTACTTC. This chain joins TRBV4-1 and TRBJ2-7; no firm D call. The V gene lost 4 bases and the J gene lost 0 bases, with 13 bases spanning the gap. Germline values: CDR1 MGHRA, CDR2 YSYEKL. The length of the CDR3 is 15 residues.